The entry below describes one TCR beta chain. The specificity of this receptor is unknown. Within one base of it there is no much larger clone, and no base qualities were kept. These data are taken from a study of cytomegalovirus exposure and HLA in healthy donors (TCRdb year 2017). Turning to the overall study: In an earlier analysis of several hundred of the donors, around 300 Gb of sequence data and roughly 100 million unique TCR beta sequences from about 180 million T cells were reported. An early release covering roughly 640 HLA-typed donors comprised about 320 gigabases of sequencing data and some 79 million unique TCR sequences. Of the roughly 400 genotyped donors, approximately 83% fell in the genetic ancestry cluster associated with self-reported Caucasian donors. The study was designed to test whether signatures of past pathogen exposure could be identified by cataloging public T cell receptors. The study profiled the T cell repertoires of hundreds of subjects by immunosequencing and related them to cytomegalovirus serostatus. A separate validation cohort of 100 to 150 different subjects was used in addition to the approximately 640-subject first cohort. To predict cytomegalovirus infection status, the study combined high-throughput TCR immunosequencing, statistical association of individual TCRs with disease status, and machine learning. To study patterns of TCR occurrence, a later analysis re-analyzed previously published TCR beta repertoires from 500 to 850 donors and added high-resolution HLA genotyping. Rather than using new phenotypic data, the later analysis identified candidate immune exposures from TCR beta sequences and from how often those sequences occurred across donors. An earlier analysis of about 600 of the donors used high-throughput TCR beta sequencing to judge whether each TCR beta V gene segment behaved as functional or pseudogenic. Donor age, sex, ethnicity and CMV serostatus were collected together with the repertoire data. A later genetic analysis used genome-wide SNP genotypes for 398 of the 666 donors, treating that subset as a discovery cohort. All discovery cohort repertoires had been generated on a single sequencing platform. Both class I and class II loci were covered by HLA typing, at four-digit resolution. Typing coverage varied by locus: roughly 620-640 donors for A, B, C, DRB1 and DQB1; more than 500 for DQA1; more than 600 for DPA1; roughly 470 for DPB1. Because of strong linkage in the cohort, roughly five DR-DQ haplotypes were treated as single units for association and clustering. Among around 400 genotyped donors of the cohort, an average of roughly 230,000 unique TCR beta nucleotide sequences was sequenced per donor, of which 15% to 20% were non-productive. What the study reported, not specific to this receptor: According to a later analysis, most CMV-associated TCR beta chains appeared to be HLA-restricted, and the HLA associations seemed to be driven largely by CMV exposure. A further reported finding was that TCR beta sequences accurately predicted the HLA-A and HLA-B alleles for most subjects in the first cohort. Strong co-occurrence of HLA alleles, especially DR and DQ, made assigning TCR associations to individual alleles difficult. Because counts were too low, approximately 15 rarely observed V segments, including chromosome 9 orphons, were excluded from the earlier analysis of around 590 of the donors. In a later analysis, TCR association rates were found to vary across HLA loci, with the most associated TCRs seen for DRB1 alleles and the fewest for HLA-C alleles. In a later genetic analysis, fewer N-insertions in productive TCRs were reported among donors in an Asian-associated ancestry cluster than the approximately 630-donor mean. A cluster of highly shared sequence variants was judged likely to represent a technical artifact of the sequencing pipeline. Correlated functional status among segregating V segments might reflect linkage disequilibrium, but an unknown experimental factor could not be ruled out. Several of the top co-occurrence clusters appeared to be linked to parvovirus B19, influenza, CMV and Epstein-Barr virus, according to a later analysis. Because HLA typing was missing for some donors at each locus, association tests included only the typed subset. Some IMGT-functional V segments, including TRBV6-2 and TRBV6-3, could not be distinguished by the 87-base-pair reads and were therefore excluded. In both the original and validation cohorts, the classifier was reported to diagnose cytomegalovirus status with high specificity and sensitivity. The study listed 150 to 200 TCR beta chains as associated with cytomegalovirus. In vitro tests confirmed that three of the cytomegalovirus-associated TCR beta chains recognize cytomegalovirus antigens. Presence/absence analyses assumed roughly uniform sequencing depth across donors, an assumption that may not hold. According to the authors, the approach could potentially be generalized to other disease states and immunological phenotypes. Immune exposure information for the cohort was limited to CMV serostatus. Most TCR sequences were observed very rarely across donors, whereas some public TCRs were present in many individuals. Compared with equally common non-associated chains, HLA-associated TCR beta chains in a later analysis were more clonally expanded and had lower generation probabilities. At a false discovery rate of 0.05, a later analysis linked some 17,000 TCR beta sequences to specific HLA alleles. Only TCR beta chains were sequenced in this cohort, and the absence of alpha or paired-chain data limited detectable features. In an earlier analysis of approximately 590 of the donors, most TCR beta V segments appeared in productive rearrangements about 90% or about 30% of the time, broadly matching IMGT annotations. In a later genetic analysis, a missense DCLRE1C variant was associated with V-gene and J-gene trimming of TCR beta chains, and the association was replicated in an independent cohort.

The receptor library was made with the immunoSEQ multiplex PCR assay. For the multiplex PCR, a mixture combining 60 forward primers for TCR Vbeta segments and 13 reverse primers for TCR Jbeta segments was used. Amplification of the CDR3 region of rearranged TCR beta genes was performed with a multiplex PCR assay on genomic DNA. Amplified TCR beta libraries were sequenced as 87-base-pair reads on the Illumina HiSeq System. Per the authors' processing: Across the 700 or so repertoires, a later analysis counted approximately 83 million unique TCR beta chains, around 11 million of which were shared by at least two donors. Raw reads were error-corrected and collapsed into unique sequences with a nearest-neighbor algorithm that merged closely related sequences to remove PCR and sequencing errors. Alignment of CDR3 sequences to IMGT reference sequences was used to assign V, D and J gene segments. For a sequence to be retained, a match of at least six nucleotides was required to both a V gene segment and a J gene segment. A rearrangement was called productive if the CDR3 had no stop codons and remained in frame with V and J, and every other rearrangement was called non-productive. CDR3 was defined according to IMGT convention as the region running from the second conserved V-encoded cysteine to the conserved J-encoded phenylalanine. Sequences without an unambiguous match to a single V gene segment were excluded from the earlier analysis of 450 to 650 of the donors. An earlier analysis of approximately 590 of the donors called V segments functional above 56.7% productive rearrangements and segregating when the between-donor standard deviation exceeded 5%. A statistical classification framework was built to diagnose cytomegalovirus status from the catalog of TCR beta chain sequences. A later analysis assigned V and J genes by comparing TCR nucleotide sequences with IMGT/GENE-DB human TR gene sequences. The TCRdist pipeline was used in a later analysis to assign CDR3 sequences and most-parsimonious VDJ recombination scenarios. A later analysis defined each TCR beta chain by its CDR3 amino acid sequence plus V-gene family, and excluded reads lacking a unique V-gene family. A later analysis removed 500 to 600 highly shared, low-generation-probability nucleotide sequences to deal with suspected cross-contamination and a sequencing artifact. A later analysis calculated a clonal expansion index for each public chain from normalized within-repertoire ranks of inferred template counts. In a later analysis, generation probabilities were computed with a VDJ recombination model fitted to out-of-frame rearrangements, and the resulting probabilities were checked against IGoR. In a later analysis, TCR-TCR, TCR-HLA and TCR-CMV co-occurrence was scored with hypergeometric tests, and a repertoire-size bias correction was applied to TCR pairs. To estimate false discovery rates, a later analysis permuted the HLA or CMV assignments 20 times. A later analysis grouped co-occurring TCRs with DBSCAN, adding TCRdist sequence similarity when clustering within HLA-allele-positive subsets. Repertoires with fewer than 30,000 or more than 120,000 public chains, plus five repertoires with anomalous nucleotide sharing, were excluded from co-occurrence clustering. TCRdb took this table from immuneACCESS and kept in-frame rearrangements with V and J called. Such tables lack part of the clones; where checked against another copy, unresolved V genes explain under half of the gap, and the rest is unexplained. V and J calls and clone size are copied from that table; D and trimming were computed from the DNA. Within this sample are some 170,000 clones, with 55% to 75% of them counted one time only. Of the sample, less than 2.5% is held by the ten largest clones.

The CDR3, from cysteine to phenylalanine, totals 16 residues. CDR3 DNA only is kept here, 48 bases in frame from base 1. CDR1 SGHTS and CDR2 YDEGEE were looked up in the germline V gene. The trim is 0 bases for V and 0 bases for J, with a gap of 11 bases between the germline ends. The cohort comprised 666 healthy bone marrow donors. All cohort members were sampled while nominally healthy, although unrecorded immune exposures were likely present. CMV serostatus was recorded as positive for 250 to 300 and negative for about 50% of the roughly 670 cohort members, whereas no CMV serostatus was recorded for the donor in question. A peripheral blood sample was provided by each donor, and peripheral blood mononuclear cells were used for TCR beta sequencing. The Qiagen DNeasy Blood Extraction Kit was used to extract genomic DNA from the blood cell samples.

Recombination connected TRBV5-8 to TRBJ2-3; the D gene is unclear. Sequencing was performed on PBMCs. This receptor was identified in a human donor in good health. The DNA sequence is TGTGCCAGCAGCTTGGGGCAGGCCTCGAGCACAGATACGCAGTATTTT. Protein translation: CASSLGQASSTDTQYF.